This note documents a single T cell receptor (beta chain) sequence. This record belongs to a study of blood T cells in healthy people across ages. Using a J-beta primer mix together with a sample-barcoded 5' primer, a second PCR was run for roughly 6 to 12 cycles. TCRdb redid the calling of the 5' RACE reads with MiXCR, one entry per CDR3 protein. The sample carries about 1.5 million distinct CDR3 sequences, approximately 43% recorded once. Per the germline V gene, CDR1 is LGHNA and CDR2 is YSLEER. V lost 1 base, J lost 5 bases, and 11 bases lay in between. The CDR3 has 15 amino acids. The sequencing sample was made of blood. The genes are TRBV4-3 and TRBJ1-4; D is possibly TRBD1 (6 bases). The source is a woman younger than 30 in good health. The CDR3 reads CASSQAGGGNEKLFF. In DNA form, the CDR3 reads TGCGCCAGCAGCCAAGCAGGTGGGGGCAATGAAAAACTGTTTTTT.